A single sample gave rise to the 19 T cell receptor beta chains below, sequenced in a study of Graves' ophthalmopathy and Graves' hyperthyroidism. The authors amplified TCR beta CDR3 regions from RNA transcripts. After a first-round RT-PCR with HTBI primers, a second-round multiplex PCR was run. TCRdb re-analysed the multiplex PCR reads in MiXCR, keeping a single row per CDR3 protein. Among 600,000 to 950,000 distinct CDR3 sequences listed, about 44% were seen once. The specimen sequenced was peripheral blood. Source of these receptors: an adult man with Graves' ophthalmopathy.

As to this clonotype: A read error may explain this, as a much larger clone is one base away. V and J are TRBV10-1 and TRBJ1-1, with TRBD1 as a possible D gene (5 bases). Trimming left V 4 bases short and J 0 bases short, with 12 bases between. The V gene's germline CDR1 is WNHNN and CDR2 SYGVQD (reference sequence). The CDR3 is 15 residues long. CDR3 residues: CASSGRDGLNTEAFF. The CDR3 bases are TGCGCCAGCAGTGGGAGGGACGGTCTGAACACTGAAGCTTTCTTT.

This clonotype came up a few times. This may arise from a read error, as a much more abundant clone is one base away. This chain joins TRBV6-6 and TRBJ1-1; D gene uncertain. This CDR3 has 10 amino acids. The germline gives CDR1 MNHNY, CDR2 SVGAGI (reference sequence). The germline V and J ends were trimmed by 8 bases and 3 bases, with 4 bases remaining between them. CDR3 protein: CASGYTEAFF. The CDR3 bases are TGTGCCAGCGGGTACACTGAAGCTTTCTTT.

Comments on this clonotype: Compared with germline, one end of the junction differs, possibly owing to a read error. The V call is TRBV2, the J call TRBJ1-1, with D perhaps matching TRBD1 (5 bases). CDR1 and CDR2 (germline): SNHLY, FYNNEI. This CDR3 is 12 amino acids long. Here the CDR3 reads CASRWGNTEASF. CDR3 bases: TGTGCCAGCAGGTGGGGGAACACTGAAGCTTCCTTT.

This clonotype was counted ten times or more. V and J are TRBV11-2 and TRBJ1-6; D gene unclear. This CDR3 region has 15 residues. Germline V gives CDR1 SGHAT, CDR2 FQNNGV. V was cut by 1 base and J by 5 bases, with 9 bases left in between. CDR3 in DNA: TGTGCCAGCAGCTTAGGCGTAGAGCATAATTCACCCCTCCACTTT. As protein: CASSLGVEHNSPLHF.

V and J are TRBV4-3 and TRBJ2-7; the D is unclear. Trimming shortened V by 2 bases and J by 8 bases, and 22 bases separated the two germline ends. The germline gives CDR1 LGHNA, CDR2 YSLEER. This CDR3 has 16 residues. This chain's CDR3 is CASSQTIGVISAKQYF. CDR3 nucleotide sequence: TGCGCCAGCAGCCAAACCATTGGGGTAATCTCAGCCAAGCAGTACTTC.

CDR3 residues: CSATRRQGNYGYTGELFF. Here the CDR3 DNA reads TGCAGTGCTACAAGACGACAGGGCAACTATGGCTACACCGGGGAGCTGTTTTTT. V and J are TRBV20-1 and TRBJ2-2; TRBD1 matches 7 bases. V lost 4 bases to trimming and J lost 3 bases; unmatched junction nucleotides: 17. The CDR3 has 18 residues. The germline V gene encodes CDR1 DFQATT and CDR2 SNEGSKA (reference sequence).

The rearrangement links TRBV7-9 to TRBJ1-1, with D unresolved. With 8 bases removed from V and 5 bases from J, the gap between germline ends came to 9 bases. The germline V gene has CDR1 SEHNR and CDR2 FQNEAQ (reference sequence). The CDR3 length is 11 residues. Here the CDR3 reads CASVSVTEAFF. The CDR3 DNA is TGTGCCAGCGTATCGGTTACTGAAGCTTTCTTT.

This clonotype was observed a single time. Possible read error: a much larger clone is one base away. The chain joins TRBV10-3 to TRBJ2-7; D is undetermined. This CDR3 is built from 12 residues. CDR1 ENHRY and CDR2 SYGVKD come from the germline V gene. The V end lost 10 bases, the J end lost 6 bases, and 16 bases lay between the germline ends. DNA for the CDR3: TGTGCCACCACGGATCGTTGGAGCGAGCAGTACTTC. This codes for CATTDRWSEQYF.

J is TRBJ1-5 and V is TRBV27, with 8 nucleotides matching TRBD1. This CDR3 contains 16 residues. J lost 7 bases, V lost 2 bases, and 10 bases had no gene match. Germline CDR1 MNHEY, CDR2 SMNVEV (reference sequence). The CDR3 coding sequence is TGTGCCAGCAGTTTAGAAGGAGACAGGGGTGTCCAGCCCCAGCATTTT. This gives the protein CASSLEGDRGVQPQHF.

About this clonotype: The conserved phenylalanine or tryptophan normally closing the CDR3 is absent here, so this likely arose from a read error. The J gene is TRBJ2-7, the V gene TRBV9; the match to TRBD1 covers 7 bases. Trimming cost V 2 bases and J 0 bases; bases outside gene matches: 5. This CDR3 has 15 amino acids. Germline CDR1 is SGDLS and CDR2 is YYNGEE. CDR3 in amino acids: CASSVSGTDSYEQYL. The CDR3 coding sequence is TGTGCCAGCAGCGTTTCCGGGACAGACTCCTACGAGCAGTACCTC.

A remark on this clonotype: Possible read error: a much larger clone is one base away. This chain connects TRBV7-8 to TRBJ1-4; weak D call: TRBD1 (6 bases). Germline assignment: CDR1 SGHVS and CDR2 FQNEAQ. CDR3 length equals 14 residues. The CDR3: CARSRRQEGEKLFF. CDR3 nucleotides: TGTGCCCGCAGCCGTAGACAGGAGGGTGAAAAACTGTTTTTT.

This clonotype was seen just once. The V gene is TRBV25-1, the J gene TRBJ1-1, with D perhaps TRBD1 (5 bases). The length of the CDR3 is 14 residues. From germline, CDR1 is MGHDK and CDR2 SYGVNS. The V end was cut by 1 base, the J end by 5 bases, with 11 bases between. DNA for the CDR3: TGTGCCAGCAGTGAATGCGGGGCTTGGACTGAAGCTTTCTTT. Residues: CASSECGAWTEAFF.

The chain combines TRBV29-1 with TRBJ2-7; D is ambiguous. The germline V gene encodes CDR1 SQVTM and CDR2 ANQGSEA. There are 11 residues in the CDR3. Trimming cost V 6 bases and J 1 base, with 7 bases left between them. CDR3 region: CSVSGSYEQYF. CDR3 in DNA: TGCAGCGTCTCCGGGTCCTACGAGCAGTACTTC.

This rearrangement joins TRBV12-3 or TRBV12-4 to TRBJ2-7; D unclear. Trimming removed 6 bases at V and 4 bases at J, with 7 bases between. The CDR3 consists of 11 residues. Here the CDR3 DNA reads TGTGCCAGCAGCCGATTATACGAGCAGTACGTC. It specifies CASSRLYEQYV.

This clonotype was seen many times. V gene TRBV12-3 or TRBV12-4 combines with J gene TRBJ1-6; 7 nucleotides line up with TRBD1. With V trimmed by 9 bases and J by 10 bases, 15 bases remained unmatched. The CDR3 covers 15 residues. As DNA, the CDR3 is TGTGCCAGTAGTCTGGGACAGAGTAACGGGTCACCCCTCCACTTT. This codes for CASSLGQSNGSPLHF.

This clonotype was recorded at least ten times. The V gene is TRBV7-9, the J gene TRBJ1-3; the D is unclear. Germline assignment: CDR1 SEHNR and CDR2 FQNEAQ (reference sequence). The germline V and J ends were trimmed by 1 base and 2 bases, with 6 bases remaining between them. This CDR3 comprises 14 residues. The CDR3: CASSLDGAGNTIYF. The CDR3 DNA sequence: TGTGCCAGCAGCTTAGACGGGGCTGGAAACACCATATATTTT. Combining the CDR3 with reference TRBV7-9 and TRBJ1-3 gives the whole variable domain DTGVSQNPRHKITKRGQNVTFRCDPISEHNRLYWYRQTLGQGPEFLTYFQNEAQLEKSRLLSDRFSAERPKGSFSTLEIQRTEQGDSAMYLCASSLDGAGNTIYFGEGSWLTVV.

The genes are TRBV6-2 or TRBV6-3 and TRBJ2-2, with a weak D call TRBD1 (6 bases). V was trimmed by 8 bases and J by 5 bases, leaving 9 bases between them. CDR1 is MNHEY and CDR2 is SVGEGT in the germline V gene. There are 12 residues in the CDR3. The CDR3 bases are TGTGCCAGCGGAGACAGGACCGGGGAGCTGTTTTTT. Its translation: CASGDRTGELFF.

This clonotype has just a few counts. The chain carries TRBV7-2 and TRBJ2-7, with TRBD1 identical over 9 bases. This CDR3 region has 14 residues. The V segment lost 5 bases and the J segment 6 bases; nucleotides outside the gene matches: 8. Germline lookup yields CDR1 SGHTA and CDR2 FQGNSA. CDR3 sequence (DNA): TGTGCCAGCAGCCCCCGGACAGGGGTCGGCGAGCAGTACTTC. Translation: CASSPRTGVGEQYF. The variable domain in full, with the rest retrieved from reference TRBV7-2 and TRBJ2-7, is GAGVSQSPSNKVTEKGKDVELRCDPISGHTALYWYRQSLGQGLEFLIYFQGNSAPDKSGLPSDRFSAERTGGSVSTLTIQRTQQEDSAVYLCASSPRTGVGEQYFGPGTRLTVT.

The chain carries TRBV28 and TRBJ1-1; 8 bases line up with TRBD1. The V gene end was trimmed by 10 bases and the J gene end by 0 bases; junction bases not matched to a gene: 16. The CDR3 covers 17 residues. Looked up from germline, CDR1 is MDHEN and CDR2 is SYDVKM. Written as DNA, the CDR3 is TGTGCCATCGGTCCCGGGACAGGTAGCATCATGAACACTGAAGCTTTCTTT. This gives the protein CAIGPGTGSIMNTEAFF.